The subject of this entry is one T cell receptor (beta chain). Its antigen remains unidentified. The data derive from a study of T-cell memory formation after mild COVID-19. Study outcomes and limitations: Clones shrinking from day 15 to 85 showed even CD4/CD8 mixes; later expanders tilted CD4+. The finding that pre-infection memory included some responding clones suggested that cross-reactive memory joined. Second-wave clones with a day 37 peak had unconfirmed SARS-CoV-2 specificity.

Losses at the gene ends were 7 bases for V and 7 bases for J; bases not matched to a gene: 11. The CDR3 covers 14 residues. Germline V gene lookup returns CDR1 SQVTM and CDR2 ANQGSEA. TCRdb reprocessed the 5' RACE reads via MiXCR and lists one record per CDR3 protein. The top ten hold approximately 12% of the sample, which has approximately 500,000 distinct CDR3 sequences, roughly 25% seen once. The sequencing input was PBMCs or a T cell subset sorted from them (not recorded which). The receptor was derived from an adult woman who had mild COVID-19 (a few samples of this study predate the infection). Cell type and time point are not known. The rearrangement links TRBV29-1 to TRBJ2-1; 9 bases are shared with TRBD1. As DNA, the CDR3 is TGCAGCGGCCGAGGGACAGGGATCGGGAATGAGCAGTTCTTC. It translates to CSGRGTGIGNEQFF.